This is a list of T cell receptor beta chains from one sample in a study of cytomegalovirus exposure and HLA in healthy donors. Sequenced by immunoSEQ multiplex PCR; TCRdb stores in-frame clones only, minus some. The sample records around 120,000 clones, around 85% being singletons. The sample consisted of PBMCs. The origin of the receptors is a boy aged 5-17 years in good health and CMV-seronegative. Both conserved end residues are part of each CDR3. Fields, in order: clone size, J gene, V gene, D gene, CDR3 DNA, CDR3 protein. D genes are given only for firm matches. Clone size appears in some rows only: once, few, many, or a class for an expanded clone.

size: .; J: TRBJ1-2; V: TRBV5-4; D: TRBD1; DNA: TGTGCCAGCAGCAGCGCAGGGGGGTATGGCTACACCTTC; CDR3: CASSSAGGYGYTF
size: .; J: TRBJ1-5; V: TRBV7-9; D: .; DNA: TGTGCCAGCAGCTTAGCCCAAAGGGGTCACCAGCATTTT; CDR3: CASSLAQRGHQHF
size: .; J: TRBJ2-1; V: TRBV9; D: .; DNA: TGTGCCAGCAGCCGTGCGGGCCCGAGCTCCTACAATGAGCAGTTCTTC; CDR3: CASSRAGPSSYNEQFF
size: .; J: TRBJ1-2; V: TRBV5-1; D: .; DNA: TGCGCCAGCTCCTCGGGGGATGGCTACACCTTC; CDR3: CASSSGDGYTF
size: .; J: TRBJ2-2; V: TRBV7-2; D: .; DNA: TGTGCCAGCAGCTTAGAGGGGCCATCGGAGCTGTTTTTT; CDR3: CASSLEGPSELFF
size: .; J: TRBJ1-1; V: TRBV13; D: TRBD1; DNA: TGTGCCAGCAGCGTCGGGACAGTGGTACCTGAAGCTTTCTTT; CDR3: CASSVGTVVPEAFF
size: .; J: TRBJ2-3; V: TRBV6-1; D: .; DNA: TGTGCCAGCAGTGAATTACTAGATACGCAGTATTTT; CDR3: CASSELLDTQYF
size: .; J: TRBJ2-7; V: TRBV5-6; D: .; DNA: TGTGCCAGCAGCTTGTTGAACAGGTTCCCCTACGAGCAGTACTTC; CDR3: CASSLLNRFPYEQYF
size: .; J: TRBJ2-1; V: TRBV19; D: TRBD2; DNA: TGTGCCAGTAGAAGGGTAGCGGGAGTGTATGAGCAGTTCTTC; CDR3: CASRRVAGVYEQFF
size: .; J: TRBJ1-2; V: TRBV6-5; D: TRBD1; DNA: TGTGCCACCACCACGGAGGGGGCAGGCCACTATGGCTACACCTTC; CDR3: CATTTEGAGHYGYTF
size: .; J: TRBJ1-2; V: TRBV6-5; D: TRBD1; DNA: TGTGCCAGCAGTTACCGGGACAGGGTGTATGGCTACACCTTC; CDR3: CASSYRDRVYGYTF
size: .; J: TRBJ2-7; V: TRBV27; D: TRBD2; DNA: TGTGCCAGCAGTTTGCGGGGGGACTACGAGCAGTACTTC; CDR3: CASSLRGDYEQYF
size: once; J: TRBJ2-5; V: TRBV2; D: TRBD1; DNA: TGTGCCAGTACCCTACGGGGACAGGGGTGGGAGACCCAGTACTTC; CDR3: CASTLRGQGWETQYF
size: .; J: TRBJ2-5; V: TRBV19; D: .; DNA: TGTGCCAGTAGTACAAACAGGGATCGAGAGACCCAGTACTTC; CDR3: CASSTNRDRETQYF
size: .; J: TRBJ2-3; V: TRBV19; D: TRBD2; DNA: TGTGCCAGTAGTATAAGTCTAGCGGGGGTGAAGAGCACAGATACGCAGTATTTT; CDR3: CASSISLAGVKSTDTQYF
size: .; J: TRBJ2-1; V: TRBV5-5; D: TRBD1; DNA: TGTGCCAGCAGAACAGGGGCGAGCTCCTACAATGAGCAGTTCTTC; CDR3: CASRTGASSYNEQFF
size: .; J: TRBJ1-5; V: TRBV18; D: TRBD1; DNA: TGTGCCAGCTCAGACAGGGGCAGCAATCAGCCCCAGCATTTT; CDR3: CASSDRGSNQPQHF
size: .; J: TRBJ2-7; V: TRBV6-4; D: .; DNA: TGTGACCCGGCAGGGGCAAGGTACGAGCAGTACTTC; CDR3: CDPAGARYEQYF
size: once; J: TRBJ2-3; V: TRBV7-2; D: .; DNA: TGTGCCAGCAGCTTAGCCCTACTCACAGATACGCAGTATTTT; CDR3: CASSLALLTDTQYF
size: .; J: TRBJ2-3; V: TRBV7-9; D: .; DNA: TGTGCCAGCAGCACAGAAGCAGATATGCAGTATTTT; CDR3: CASSTEADMQYF
size: .; J: TRBJ2-7; V: TRBV7-2; D: TRBD2; DNA: TGTGCCAGCAGTAATAGCGGGACCCGCTCCTACGAGCAGTACTTC; CDR3: CASSNSGTRSYEQYF
size: .; J: TRBJ1-1; V: TRBV27; D: .; DNA: TGTGCCAGCAGTCGTAGGGGTTACACTGAAGCTTTCTTT; CDR3: CASSRRGYTEAFF
size: .; J: TRBJ2-1; V: TRBV7-9; D: .; DNA: TGTGCCAGCAGCCTCCAAGGTCTAGCCACACATGAGCAGTTCTTC; CDR3: CASSLQGLATHEQFF
size: .; J: TRBJ1-2; V: TRBV29-1; D: TRBD1; DNA: TGCAGCGTTGTAACAGGGGATGGGGGCTACACCTTC; CDR3: CSVVTGDGGYTF
size: .; J: TRBJ2-2; V: TRBV4-1; D: TRBD2; DNA: TGCGCCAGCAGCCAAGATACTAGCGGGGGGGCTGCCGGGGAGCTGTTTTTT; CDR3: CASSQDTSGGAAGELFF
size: .; J: TRBJ2-7; V: TRBV2; D: .; DNA: TGTGCCAGCAGTGAGGGCCCCTACGAGCAGTACTTC; CDR3: CASSEGPYEQYF
size: .; J: TRBJ2-7; V: TRBV30; D: .; DNA: TGTGCCTGGATTAGAATTACCGGGACACCTCGCTCCTACGAGCAGTACTTC; CDR3: CAWIRITGTPRSYEQYF
size: .; J: TRBJ1-5; V: TRBV6-1; D: .; DNA: TGTGCCAGCAGTGAAGCAGGGGGTGCCAATCAGCCCCAGCATTTT; CDR3: CASSEAGGANQPQHF
size: .; J: TRBJ2-1; V: TRBV2; D: TRBD2; DNA: TGTGCCAGCAAGACCGGGACTAGCAATGAGCAGTTCTTC; CDR3: CASKTGTSNEQFF
size: .; J: TRBJ2-5; V: TRBV5-1; D: .; DNA: TGCGCCAGCAGTCCGACAGCGTACCAAGAGACCCAGTACTTC; CDR3: CASSPTAYQETQYF
size: .; J: TRBJ1-1; V: TRBV7-9; D: TRBD1; DNA: TGTGCCAGCAGCCTACAGGGGAATGAAGCTTTCTTT; CDR3: CASSLQGNEAFF
size: .; J: TRBJ1-2; V: TRBV29-1; D: .; DNA: TGCAGCGTTGAAGGCCTTACGGTCTGGGGCTACACCTTC; CDR3: CSVEGLTVWGYTF
size: .; J: TRBJ2-1; V: TRBV9; D: TRBD2; DNA: TGTGCCAGCAGCGTAGGGGCTAGCGGGGGTGAGCAGTTCTTC; CDR3: CASSVGASGGEQFF
size: once; J: TRBJ1-5; V: TRBV27; D: .; DNA: TGTGCCAGCAGTTTAACCGCAGGGGAGCAGCCCCAGCATTTT; CDR3: CASSLTAGEQPQHF
size: .; J: TRBJ1-2; V: TRBV9; D: .; DNA: TGTGCCAGCAGCGTCGAATCACGGAGCGGCTACACCTTC; CDR3: CASSVESRSGYTF
size: .; J: TRBJ2-7; V: TRBV9; D: .; DNA: TGTGCCAGCAGCCATAGCTACGAGCAGTACTTC; CDR3: CASSHSYEQYF
size: .; J: TRBJ2-7; V: TRBV5-5; D: TRBD2; DNA: TGTGCCAGCAGCCCAAGCGGGACCTACGAGCAGTACTTC; CDR3: CASSPSGTYEQYF
size: .; J: TRBJ1-1; V: TRBV19; D: .; DNA: TGTGCCAGTAGTATTAGTCACACTGAAGCTTTCTTT; CDR3: CASSISHTEAFF
size: .; J: TRBJ2-3; V: TRBV7-3; D: .; DNA: TGTGCCAGCAGCTTAATGGGCGGAGGCATTGGAGATACGCAGTATTTT; CDR3: CASSLMGGGIGDTQYF
size: .; J: TRBJ1-5; V: TRBV20-1; D: .; DNA: TGCAGTGCCCCTTTGCGGCCCCAGCATTTT; CDR3: CSAPLRPQHF
size: .; J: TRBJ2-1; V: TRBV9; D: .; DNA: TGTGCCAGCAGCGTAGGCGGGACCTCCTACAATGAGCAGTTCTTC; CDR3: CASSVGGTSYNEQFF
size: .; J: TRBJ1-5; V: TRBV6-6; D: .; DNA: TGTGCCAGCAGTTACTGGGGAGGTCGAGGAAGCCAGCCCCAGCATTTT; CDR3: CASSYWGGRGSQPQHF
size: .; J: TRBJ1-1; V: TRBV7-9; D: .; DNA: TGTGCCAGCAGCAGTAGTCTATCCACTGAAGCTTTCTTT; CDR3: CASSSSLSTEAFF
size: .; J: TRBJ2-7; V: TRBV4-2; D: .; DNA: TGTGCCAGCAGCCAAGATGACGCCGGTAGCTCCTACGAGCAGTACTTC; CDR3: CASSQDDAGSSYEQYF
size: .; J: TRBJ2-5; V: TRBV2; D: TRBD1; DNA: TGTGCCAGCAGCGTGGGACAGTACCAAGAGACCCAGTACTTC; CDR3: CASSVGQYQETQYF
size: .; J: TRBJ2-1; V: TRBV5-1; D: TRBD2; DNA: TGCGCCAGCAGCCCAAGCGGGACTAGGGATGAGCAGTTCTTC; CDR3: CASSPSGTRDEQFF
size: .; J: TRBJ2-2; V: TRBV4-3; D: TRBD2; DNA: TGCGCCAGCAGCATGGCGGGAGAGGGGTCCGGGGAGCTGTTTTTT; CDR3: CASSMAGEGSGELFF
size: .; J: TRBJ1-6; V: TRBV7-9; D: .; DNA: TGTGCCAGCAGCTTAGACAGCTCCTATAATTCACCCCTCCACTTT; CDR3: CASSLDSSYNSPLHF
size: .; J: TRBJ2-3; V: TRBV6-4; D: .; DNA: TGTGCCAGCCCCCAACCGGAGGGCTCCAGAAGGCACACAGATACGCAGTATTTT; CDR3: CASPQPEGSRRHTDTQYF
size: .; J: TRBJ1-5; V: TRBV6-1; D: .; DNA: TGTGCCAGCAGTGAACAACCAGGGTCTATTAGCAATCAGCCCCAGCATTTT; CDR3: CASSEQPGSISNQPQHF
size: .; J: TRBJ2-3; V: TRBV9; D: .; DNA: TGTGCCAGCAGCGTAGCTAGCACAGATACGCAGTATTTT; CDR3: CASSVASTDTQYF
size: once; J: TRBJ1-1; V: TRBV7-3; D: TRBD1; DNA: TGTGCCAGCAGCTTACTAGGACAGGCTAACACTGAAGCTTTCTTT; CDR3: CASSLLGQANTEAFF
size: .; J: TRBJ1-2; V: TRBV5-1; D: TRBD1; DNA: TGCGCCAGCAGCGTAGACAGGGTAGGCTATGGCTACACCTTC; CDR3: CASSVDRVGYGYTF
size: .; J: TRBJ2-1; V: TRBV11-1; D: TRBD2; DNA: TGTGCCAGCAGTTTACTAGCGGGGGTATACAATGAGCAGTTCTTC; CDR3: CASSLLAGVYNEQFF
size: .; J: TRBJ2-1; V: TRBV12-5; D: TRBD2; DNA: TGTGCTAGTGGTTTGATAATCAAGACTAGCGGGATCTCCTACAATGAGCAGTTCTTC; CDR3: CASGLIIKTSGISYNEQFF
size: once; J: TRBJ2-5; V: TRBV19; D: TRBD1; DNA: TGTGCCAGTAGTGCCCAAGGGGGCAGGGAGACCCAGTACTTC; CDR3: CASSAQGGRETQYF
size: once; J: TRBJ2-7; V: TRBV4-2; D: TRBD2; DNA: TGTGCCAGCAGCCAATCTCTAGCGGGAGGCTACGAGCAGTACTTC; CDR3: CASSQSLAGGYEQYF
size: few; J: TRBJ2-7; V: TRBV4-1; D: .; DNA: TGCGCCAGCAGCCAGGGGGCTACAGGAACCTACGAGCAGTACTTC; CDR3: CASSQGATGTYEQYF
size: .; J: TRBJ2-7; V: TRBV19; D: .; DNA: TGTGCCAGTAGTCGACAGAACGAGCAGTACTTC; CDR3: CASSRQNEQYF
size: .; J: TRBJ1-1; V: TRBV15; D: .; DNA: TGTGCCACCAGCAGAGGTGGTTGGAGCATGAACACTGAAGCTTTCTTT; CDR3: CATSRGGWSMNTEAFF